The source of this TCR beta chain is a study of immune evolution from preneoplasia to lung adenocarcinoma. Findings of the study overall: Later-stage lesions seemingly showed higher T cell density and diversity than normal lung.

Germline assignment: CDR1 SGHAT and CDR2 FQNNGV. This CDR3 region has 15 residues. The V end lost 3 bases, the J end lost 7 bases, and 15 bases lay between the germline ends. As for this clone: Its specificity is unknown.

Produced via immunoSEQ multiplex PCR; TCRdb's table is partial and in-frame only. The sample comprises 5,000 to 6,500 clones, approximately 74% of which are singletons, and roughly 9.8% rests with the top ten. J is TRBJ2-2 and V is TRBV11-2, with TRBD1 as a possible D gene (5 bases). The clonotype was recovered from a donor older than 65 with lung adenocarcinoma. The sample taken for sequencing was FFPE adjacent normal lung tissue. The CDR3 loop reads CASSFQGLDGGELFF. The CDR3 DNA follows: TGTGCCAGCAGCTTCCAGGGCTTGGATGGCGGGGAGCTGTTTTTT. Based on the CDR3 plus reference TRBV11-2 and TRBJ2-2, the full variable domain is EAGVAQSPRYKIIEKRQSVAFWCNPISGHATLYWYQQILGQGPKLLIQFQNNGVVDDSQLPKDRFSAERLKGVDSTLKIQPAKLEDSAVYLCASSFQGLDGGELFFGEGSRLTVL.